These 15 T cell receptor beta chains were sequenced from one sample in a study of cytomegalovirus exposure and HLA in healthy donors. The PCR was carried out with 60 Vbeta primers and 13 Jbeta primers. Using immunoSEQ multiplex PCR, the repertoire was profiled, and TCRdb retains in-frame clones only, with some absent. In the table there are about 190,000 clones, roughly four fifths of which are singletons. The sequencing sample was made of PBMCs. These receptors all come from a woman in her 30s in good health and CMV-seropositive.

This clone was detected a few times. The CDR3 spells CASSRSLGQNNEQFF. As DNA, the CDR3 is TGTGCCAGCAGCCGTAGCCTCGGACAGAACAATGAGCAGTTCTTC. The V call is TRBV7-2, the J call TRBJ2-1, with TRBD1 as a possible D gene (6 bases). V was shortened by 5 bases and J by 5 bases, with 16 bases between the two germline ends. The CDR3 has 15 residues. In germline, CDR1 is SGHTA, CDR2 FQGNSA.

V usage is TRBV19 and J usage is TRBJ2-1, with 15 positions matching TRBD2. V lost 5 bases, J lost 8 bases, and 4 bases stayed unmatched. The CDR3 contains 15 residues. Looked up from germline, CDR1 is LNHDA and CDR2 is SQIVND (reference sequence). The CDR3 here is CASSWTSGRADEQFF. The DNA of the CDR3 is TGTGCCAGTAGTTGGACTAGCGGGAGGGCCGATGAGCAGTTCTTC.

This chain links TRBV28 with TRBJ2-7, with D maybe TRBD1 (6 bases). Trimming removed 3 bases at V and 3 bases at J, with 18 bases between. In germline, CDR1 is MDHEN, CDR2 SYDVKM. CDR3 length: 16 residues. The CDR3 sequence: CASSLSVVGRGYEQYF. CDR3 nucleotide sequence: TGTGCCAGCAGTTTGAGTGTGGTAGGCAGGGGCTACGAGCAGTACTTC.

This clone appeared a single time. This rearrangement joins TRBV19 to TRBJ2-2; TRBD2 matches 14 bases. The ends lost 5 bases at V and 5 bases at J; junction bases unmatched: 1. The germline V gene encodes CDR1 LNHDA and CDR2 SQIVND (reference sequence). This CDR3 is 15 amino acids long. The CDR3, as DNA: TGTGCCAGTAGTTGGACTAGCGGGAGGACCGGGGAGCTGTTTTTT. Its protein is CASSWTSGRTGELFF.

The J gene is TRBJ2-2, the V gene TRBV2; 10 nucleotides match TRBD2. Germline V gene data show CDR1 as SNHLY and CDR2 as FYNNEI. CDR3 length: 17 residues. J was trimmed by 0 bases and V by 5 bases; bases with no gene match: 6. In nucleotides, the CDR3 is TGTGCCAGCAGTCCCTCTCTAGCGGGGGCGAACACCGGGGAGCTGTTTTTT. Translation: CASSPSLAGANTGELFF.

This clone has only a few counts. V and J are TRBV27 and TRBJ2-7; tentatively, D is TRBD1 (5 bases). Germline CDR1 MNHEY, CDR2 SMNVEV (reference sequence). The CDR3 loop spans 15 amino acids. Between the trimmed V and J ends, which lost 1 base and 0 bases, there was a span of 10 bases. CDR3 region: CASSLWAGHSYEQYF. In DNA, the CDR3 is TGTGCCAGCAGTTTATGGGCAGGGCACTCCTACGAGCAGTACTTC.

The rearrangement uses TRBV5-5 and TRBJ1-1; TRBD1 matches 8 bases. The CDR3 loop spans 14 amino acids. V gave up 3 bases and J gave up 4 bases; unmatched junction bases: 5. Germline V CDR1 and CDR2: SGHKS, YYEKEE (reference sequence). CDR3 amino acids: CASSSRTGLTEAFF. The CDR3 region has the DNA TGTGCCAGCAGCTCCCGGACAGGGCTCACTGAAGCTTTCTTT. Full variable domain (remainder filled in from reference TRBV5-5 and TRBJ1-1): DAGVTQSPTHLIKTRGQQVTLRCSPISGHKSVSWYQQVLGQGPQFIFQYYEKEERGRGNFPDRFSARQFPNYSSELNVNALLLGDSALYLCASSSRTGLTEAFFGQGTRLTVV.

This clone occurred once. This rearrangement joins TRBV28 to TRBJ2-3; D remains unclear. V lost 6 bases to trimming and J lost 6 bases, with 7 bases between them. Germline CDR1 and CDR2: MDHEN and SYDVKM. There are 11 residues in the CDR3. The CDR3 reads CASRQKDTQYF. CDR3 DNA: TGTGCCAGCAGACAGAAGGATACGCAGTATTTT.

The chain employs TRBV5-1 and TRBJ2-1; 9 bases fit TRBD2. This CDR3 contains 15 residues. V trimming: 4 bases; J trimming: 10 bases; junction bases outside the gene matches: 12. Germline V gives CDR1 SGHRS, CDR2 YFSETQ. In DNA form, the CDR3 reads TGCGCCAGCAGCCCCCCTAGCGGGATTGGAGACGAGCAGTTCTTC. Translating gives CASSPPSGIGDEQFF. The entire variable domain, with the rest obtained from reference TRBV5-1 and TRBJ2-1, is as follows: KAGVTQTPRYLIKTRGQQVTLSCSPISGHRSVSWYQQTPGQGLQFLFEYFSETQRNKGNFPGRFSGRQFSNSRSEMNVSTLELGDSALYLCASSPPSGIGDEQFFGPGTRLTVL.

The gene calls are TRBV5-1 and TRBJ2-1; 10 bases are shared with TRBD1. From germline, CDR1 is SGHRS and CDR2 YFSETQ. This CDR3 contains 17 residues. V was clipped by 0 bases and J by 10 bases; unmatched bases: 13. As DNA, the CDR3 is TGCGCCAGCAGCTTGGGACAGGGGGCGCCGAGGGGAGAAGAGCAGTTCTTC. Translating it yields CASSLGQGAPRGEEQFF.

The chain couples TRBV10-2 to TRBJ2-1, with D possibly matching TRBD1 (6 bases). V was shortened by 5 bases and J by 8 bases, with 19 bases between the two germline ends. CDR1 and CDR2 from the germline V gene are WSHSY and SAAADI. The CDR3 loop spans 15 amino acids. The CDR3 spells CASSPHVGAVDEQFF. Written as DNA, the CDR3 is TGCGCCAGCAGTCCCCATGTGGGGGCGGTGGATGAGCAGTTCTTC.

This chain links TRBV27 with TRBJ2-7; 9 nucleotides line up with TRBD1. V lost 8 bases, J lost 3 bases, and 8 bases stayed unmatched. This CDR3 contains 14 residues. In germline, CDR1 is MNHEY, CDR2 SMNVEV (reference sequence). CDR3 residues: CASRPGQGIYEQYF. CDR3 DNA sequence: TGTGCCAGCCGTCCGGGACAGGGTATCTACGAGCAGTACTTC.

This chain connects TRBV19 to TRBJ2-5; 10 bases align to TRBD1. CDR1 is LNHDA, CDR2 SQIVND, per germline (reference sequence). V was pared by 5 bases and J by 4 bases, with 10 bases of the junction left unmatched. The CDR3 spans 16 residues. CDR3 bases: TGTGCCAGTAGTCCCCCTGGGGGACAGGGGCGAGAGACCCAGTACTTC. Amino acid sequence: CASSPPGGQGRETQYF.

This clone has just one count. The V call is TRBV5-5, the J call TRBJ2-3; weak D call: TRBD2 (5 bases). Per the germline V gene, CDR1 is SGHKS and CDR2 is YYEKEE (reference sequence). With 4 bases removed from V and 4 bases from J, the gap between germline ends came to 10 bases. CDR3 size: 13 residues. CDR3 region: CASSGRRADTQYF. CDR3 bases: TGTGCCAGCAGCGGTCGGCGGGCAGATACGCAGTATTTT.

The chain combines TRBV29-1 with TRBJ2-7; the match to TRBD2 covers 12 bases. Germline loops: CDR1 SQVTM, CDR2 ANQGSEA. The V segment lost 6 bases and the J segment 2 bases; nucleotides outside the gene matches: 8. CDR3 size: 15 residues. CDR3 bases: TGCAGCGTCTCGGGGGCTAGCGGGAGGGCCTACGAGCAGTACTTC. Protein: CSVSGASGRAYEQYF.